Included here is one T cell receptor (beta chain) sequence, with context. This entry comes from a study of blood T cell repertoires in COVID-19. Data came from immunoSEQ multiplex PCR; TCRdb stores just in-frame clones and leaves some out. The sample contains 90,000 to 150,000 clones, under 80% of which appear only once. Trimming pared 1 base from V and 0 bases from J, leaving 4 bases between. CDR1 is SNHLY, CDR2 FYNNEI, per germline. The length of the CDR3 is 13 residues. The sample was peripheral blood. This clonotype originated in a man aged 50-59 years with acute or convalescent COVID-19. The chain has TRBV2 and TRBJ2-7; no clear D gene. For the CDR3, the DNA is TGTGCCAGCAGTGAAGGGAGCTCCTACGAGCAGTACTTC. Amino acid sequence: CASSEGSSYEQYF.